This T cell receptor (beta chain) was sequenced during a study of post-analysis software for immune sequencing data. Incorporated into the TCR beta cDNA libraries were unique molecular identifiers, which served to reduce PCR and sequencing biases. TCRdb analysed the PCR reads with MiXCR anew, one entry per CDR3 protein. This table holds approximately 730,000 distinct CDR3 sequences, 46% found once. This CDR3 spans 17 amino acids. Germline CDR1 is MNHEY and CDR2 is SVGAGI. The ends lost 2 bases at V and 9 bases at J; junction bases unmatched: 13. As to this clonotype: What it recognizes is unknown.

Study outcomes and limitations: The study found TRBV5-6, TRBV5-1 and TRBV20-1 among five or six TRBV segments more frequent in patients than controls.

The source is a girl aged 5 to 17 with multiple sclerosis. This rearrangement joins TRBV6-5 to TRBJ2-3; TRBD2 aligns across 11 bases. The sample was blood. CDR3 amino acids: CASSYRVAGGLLGTQYF. CDR3 DNA: TGTGCCAGCAGTTACAGGGTAGCGGGAGGGTTGCTAGGCACGCAGTATTTT.